These T cell receptor beta chains were read from a single sample in a study of beta chain features in type 1 diabetes. Clones were read by immunoSEQ multiplex PCR, and TCRdb kept only the in-frame ones, dropping some. This table has fewer than 900,000 clones, roughly 16% appearing once. Input material: naive CD4+ T cells from blood. These receptors originate from a young woman in good health. The CDR3 runs from the conserved cysteine through the conserved F or W.

v_gene: TRBV5-1; len: 13; CDR3aa: CASSASGRIEQYF
v_gene: TRBV6-6; len: 11; CDR3aa: CASRLNQPQHF
v_gene: TRBV5-5; len: 12; CDR3aa: CASSLLNTEAFF
v_gene: TRBV6-6; len: 14; CDR3aa: CASSYPRDGETQYF
v_gene: TRBV6-5; len: 14; CDR3aa: CASRPSGNSYEQYF
v_gene: TRBV6-5; len: 14; CDR3aa: CATHTWGESYEQYF
v_gene: TRBV18; len: 13; CDR3aa: CASSPHKGYEQYF
v_gene: TRBV5-1; len: 17; CDR3aa: CASHGSNSSGFPGELFF
v_gene: TRBV9; len: 14; CDR3aa: CASSVGPSQETQYF
v_gene: TRBV27; len: 13; CDR3aa: CASSITGADTQYF
v_gene: TRBV7-9; len: 16; CDR3aa: CASSYRAGGTYNEQFF
v_gene: TRBV19; len: 14; CDR3aa: CASSQGTGFFPQHF
v_gene: TRBV10-2; len: 15; CDR3aa: CASSAGQGRPNEQFF
v_gene: TRBV19; len: 14; CDR3aa: CASSGLAGSYEQYF
v_gene: TRBV9; len: 15; CDR3aa: CASTVSPKKWNEQFF
v_gene: TRBV7-2; len: 15; CDR3aa: CASSLLPGFPYEQYF
v_gene: TRBV6-5; len: 13; CDR3aa: CASIRDAGYEQYF
v_gene: TRBV6-6; len: 14; CDR3aa: CASSYRDTNTEAFF
v_gene: TRBV6-6; len: 14; CDR3aa: CASSYFGENTEAFF
v_gene: TRBV5-1; len: 14; CDR3aa: CASSLRSYDNEQFF
v_gene: TRBV18; len: 15; CDR3aa: CASVLGQGFSNEQFF
v_gene: TRBV6-5; len: 12; CDR3aa: CASSYQYNEQFF
v_gene: TRBV5-4; len: 13; CDR3aa: CASSPQMDYGYTF
v_gene: TRBV6-5; len: 15; CDR3aa: CASSGLAGGTYEQYF
v_gene: TRBV6-5; len: 14; CDR3aa: CASRPDGGPYEQYF
v_gene: TRBV6-6; len: 12; CDR3aa: CASSQGNQPQHF
v_gene: TRBV28; len: 15; CDR3aa: CASLGLSLAKNIQYF
v_gene: TRBV5-6; len: 15; CDR3aa: CASSYRDWRSYEQYF
v_gene: TRBV6-5; len: 11; CDR3aa: CASSQGGEQYF
v_gene: TRBV19; len: 14; CDR3aa: CASSIGQTGETQYF
v_gene: TRBV9; len: 15; CDR3aa: CASSVASSGANVLTF
v_gene: TRBV13; len: 17; CDR3aa: CASSFGPPGEAAYEQYF